This TCR beta chain was recorded in a study of blood T cell repertoires in COVID-19. Participants came from 24 US areas, aged about 18 to 90 years. Categorization into cohorts depended on clinical history that participants reported. This table comes from immunoSEQ multiplex PCR, and its TCRdb copy is limited to in-frame clones, with some not included. The sample yields approximately 230,000 clones, approximately 90% seen once. This CDR3 spans 15 amino acids. Germline CDR1 and CDR2: LGHDT and YNNKEL (reference sequence). The germline V and J ends were trimmed by 5 bases and 2 bases, with 12 bases remaining between them.

J is TRBJ1-4 and V is TRBV3-1 (or the pseudogene TRBV3-2); D not resolved. Sequencing was performed on PBMCs or T cells enriched from blood (not recorded which). The source is a woman in her 30s who had recovered from COVID-19. The CDR3 protein is CASSASRVTNEKLFF. The DNA for the CDR3 is TGTGCCAGCAGCGCAAGCCGGGTGACTAATGAAAAACTGTTTTTT.